This T cell receptor (beta chain) emerged from a study of shared clonotypes between healthy human individuals. Trimming shortened V by 6 bases and J by 2 bases, and 4 bases separated the two germline ends. Germline CDR1 and CDR2: MDHEN and SYDVKM. This CDR3 is 12 amino acids long. Assay used: immunoSEQ multiplex PCR; TCRdb lists only in-frame clones, some missing. Of 730,000 or so clones listed, about three quarters are singletons. V is TRBV28 and J is TRBJ2-2; D gene ambiguous. Sequencing was carried out using memory CD4+ T cells sorted from blood. Subset meaning: CD45RA-negative fraction. The receptor was isolated from a woman in her twenties or thirties in good health. In DNA, the CDR3 is TGTGCCAGCAGACTAAACACCGGGGAGCTGTTTTTT. Amino acids: CASRLNTGELFF.